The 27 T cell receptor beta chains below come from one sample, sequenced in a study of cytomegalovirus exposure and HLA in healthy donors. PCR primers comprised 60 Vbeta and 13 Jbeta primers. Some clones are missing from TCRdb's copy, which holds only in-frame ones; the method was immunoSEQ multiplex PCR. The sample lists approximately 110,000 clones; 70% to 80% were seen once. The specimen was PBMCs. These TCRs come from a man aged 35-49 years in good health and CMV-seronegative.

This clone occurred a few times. CDR3 protein: CASSIRRNQETQYF. The DNA for the CDR3 is TGTGCCAGTAGTATTCGTAGAAATCAAGAGACCCAGTACTTC. V gene TRBV19 combines with J gene TRBJ2-5; D remains ambiguous. CDR1 LNHDA and CDR2 SQIVND come from the germline V gene (reference sequence). This CDR3 has 14 residues. V lost 3 bases and J 2 bases, leaving 10 bases between the germline ends.

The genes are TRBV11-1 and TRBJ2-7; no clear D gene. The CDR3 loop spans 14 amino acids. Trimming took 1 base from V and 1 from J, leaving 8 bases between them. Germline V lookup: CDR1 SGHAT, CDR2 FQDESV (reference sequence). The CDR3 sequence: CASSLGFQSYEQYF. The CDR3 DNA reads TGTGCCAGCAGCTTAGGGTTTCAGTCCTACGAGCAGTACTTC.

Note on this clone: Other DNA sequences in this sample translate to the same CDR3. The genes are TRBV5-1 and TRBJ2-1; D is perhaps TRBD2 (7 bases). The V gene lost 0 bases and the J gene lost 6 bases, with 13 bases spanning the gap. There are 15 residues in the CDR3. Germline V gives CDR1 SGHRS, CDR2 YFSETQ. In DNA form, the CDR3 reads TGCGCCAGCAGCTTGGCGGGGGGCGCAGGCAATGAGCAGTTCTTC. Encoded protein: CASSLAGGAGNEQFF. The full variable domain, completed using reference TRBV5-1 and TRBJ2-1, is KAGVTQTPRYLIKTRGQQVTLSCSPISGHRSVSWYQQTPGQGLQFLFEYFSETQRNKGNFPGRFSGRQFSNSRSEMNVSTLELGDSALYLCASSLAGGAGNEQFFGPGTRLTVL.

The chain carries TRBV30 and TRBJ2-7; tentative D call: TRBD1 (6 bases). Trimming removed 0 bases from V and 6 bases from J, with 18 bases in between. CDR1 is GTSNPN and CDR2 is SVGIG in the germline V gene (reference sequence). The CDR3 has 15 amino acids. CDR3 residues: CAWSVLDRRSPEQYF. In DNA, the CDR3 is TGTGCCTGGAGTGTACTTGACAGGAGGTCCCCCGAGCAGTACTTC.

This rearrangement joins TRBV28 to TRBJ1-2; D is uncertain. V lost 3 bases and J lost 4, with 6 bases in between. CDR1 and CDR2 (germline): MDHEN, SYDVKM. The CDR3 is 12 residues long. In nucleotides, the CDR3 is TGTGCCAGCAGTTTGACTGGCTATGGCTACACCTTC. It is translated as CASSLTGYGYTF.

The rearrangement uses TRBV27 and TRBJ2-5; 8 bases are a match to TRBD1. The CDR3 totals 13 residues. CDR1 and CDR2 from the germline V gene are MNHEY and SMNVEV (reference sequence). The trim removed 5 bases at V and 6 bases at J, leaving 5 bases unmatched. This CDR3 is CASSTGQGKTQYF. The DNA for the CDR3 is TGTGCCAGCAGTACTGGACAGGGTAAGACCCAGTACTTC.

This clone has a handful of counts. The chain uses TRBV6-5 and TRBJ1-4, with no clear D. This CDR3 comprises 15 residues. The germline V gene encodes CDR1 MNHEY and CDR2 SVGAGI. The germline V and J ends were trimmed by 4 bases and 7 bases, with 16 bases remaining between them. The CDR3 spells CASSSKLDRGEKLFF. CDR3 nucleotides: TGTGCCAGCAGTTCCAAACTCGACCGGGGTGAAAAACTGTTTTTT.

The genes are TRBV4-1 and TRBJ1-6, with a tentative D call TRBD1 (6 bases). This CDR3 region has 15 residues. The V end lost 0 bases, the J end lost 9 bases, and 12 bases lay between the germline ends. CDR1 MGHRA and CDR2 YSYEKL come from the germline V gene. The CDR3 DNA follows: TGCGCCAGCAGCCAAGAACCCACAGGGTTTTCACCCCTCCACTTT. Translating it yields CASSQEPTGFSPLHF.

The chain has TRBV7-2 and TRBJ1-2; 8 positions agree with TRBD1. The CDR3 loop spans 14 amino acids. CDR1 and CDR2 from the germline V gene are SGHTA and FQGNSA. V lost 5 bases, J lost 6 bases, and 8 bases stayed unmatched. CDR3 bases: TGTGCCAGCAGCCAAGGACAGGGAGTCGATGGCTACACCTTC. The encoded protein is CASSQGQGVDGYTF.

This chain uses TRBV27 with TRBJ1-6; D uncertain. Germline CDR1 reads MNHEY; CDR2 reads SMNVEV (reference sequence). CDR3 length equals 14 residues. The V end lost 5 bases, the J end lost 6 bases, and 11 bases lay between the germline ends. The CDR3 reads CASSRGEANSPLHF. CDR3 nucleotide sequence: TGTGCCAGCAGTCGCGGGGAGGCTAATTCACCCCTCCACTTT.

CDR3 loop: CASSSGSSRATIYF. CDR3 bases: TGTGCCAGCAGCTCGGGGTCTTCACGGGCCACCATATATTTT. The V gene is TRBV7-2, the J gene TRBJ1-3; no definite D call. Trimming left V 4 bases short and J 9 bases short, with 16 bases between. CDR1 is SGHTA, CDR2 FQGNSA, per germline. This CDR3 has 14 residues.

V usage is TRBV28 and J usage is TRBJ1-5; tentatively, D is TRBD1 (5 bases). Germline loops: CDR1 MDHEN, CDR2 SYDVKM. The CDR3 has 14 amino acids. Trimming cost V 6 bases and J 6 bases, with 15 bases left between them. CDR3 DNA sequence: TGTGCCAGCAGCTCAAGGGGTGAGGCTCAGCCCCAGCATTTT. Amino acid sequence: CASSSRGEAQPQHF.

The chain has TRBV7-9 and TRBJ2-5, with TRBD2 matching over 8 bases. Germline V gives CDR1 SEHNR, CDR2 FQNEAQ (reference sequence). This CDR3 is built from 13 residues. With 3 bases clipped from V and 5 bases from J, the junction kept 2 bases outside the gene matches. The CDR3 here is CASSFGGGETQYF. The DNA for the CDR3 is TGTGCCAGCAGCTTCGGGGGGGGTGAGACCCAGTACTTC.

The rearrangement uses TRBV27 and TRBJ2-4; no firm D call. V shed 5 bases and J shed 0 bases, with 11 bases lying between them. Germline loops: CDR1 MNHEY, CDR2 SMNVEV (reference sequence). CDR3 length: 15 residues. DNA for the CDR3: TGTGCCAGCAGTCCAGGAATTATAGCCAAAAACATTCAGTACTTC. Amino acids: CASSPGIIAKNIQYF.

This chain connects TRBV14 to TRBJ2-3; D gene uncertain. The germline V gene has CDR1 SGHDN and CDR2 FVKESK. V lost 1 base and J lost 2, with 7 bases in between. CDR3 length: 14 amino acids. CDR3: CASSQAQFTDTQYF. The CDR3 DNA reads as TGTGCCAGCAGCCAAGCTCAGTTCACAGATACGCAGTATTTT. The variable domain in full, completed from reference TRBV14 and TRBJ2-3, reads EAGVTQFPSHSVIEKGQTVTLRCDPISGHDNLYWYRRVMGKEIKFLLHFVKESKQDESGMPNNRFLAERTGGTYSTLKVQPAELEDSGVYFCASSQAQFTDTQYFGPGTRLTVL.

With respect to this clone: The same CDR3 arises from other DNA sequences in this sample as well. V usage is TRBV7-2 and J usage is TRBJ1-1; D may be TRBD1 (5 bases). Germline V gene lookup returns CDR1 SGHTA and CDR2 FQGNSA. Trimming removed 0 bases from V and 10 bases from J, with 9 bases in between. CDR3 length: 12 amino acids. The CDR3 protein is CASSLADRGAFF. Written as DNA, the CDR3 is TGTGCCAGCAGCTTAGCGGATAGGGGAGCTTTCTTT.

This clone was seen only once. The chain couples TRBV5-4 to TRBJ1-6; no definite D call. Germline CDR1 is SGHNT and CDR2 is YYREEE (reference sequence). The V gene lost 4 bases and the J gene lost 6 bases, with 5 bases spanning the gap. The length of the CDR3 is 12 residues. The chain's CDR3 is CASSTSNSPLHF. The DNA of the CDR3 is TGTGCCAGCAGCACCAGTAATTCACCCCTCCACTTT.

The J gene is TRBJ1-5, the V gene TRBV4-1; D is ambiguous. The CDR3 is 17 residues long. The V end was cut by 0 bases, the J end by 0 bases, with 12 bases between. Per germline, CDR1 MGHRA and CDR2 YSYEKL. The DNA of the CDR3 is TGCGCCAGCAGCCAAGACCCCACTGGTTATAGCAATCAGCCCCAGCATTTT. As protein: CASSQDPTGYSNQPQHF.

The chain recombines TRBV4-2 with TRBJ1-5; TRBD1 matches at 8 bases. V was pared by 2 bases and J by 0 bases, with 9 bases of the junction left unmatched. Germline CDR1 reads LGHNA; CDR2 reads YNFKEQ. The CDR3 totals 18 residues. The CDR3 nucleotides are TGTGCCAGCAGCCAATCCGACAGGGGCGATTATAGCAATCAGCCCCAGCATTTT. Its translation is CASSQSDRGDYSNQPQHF.

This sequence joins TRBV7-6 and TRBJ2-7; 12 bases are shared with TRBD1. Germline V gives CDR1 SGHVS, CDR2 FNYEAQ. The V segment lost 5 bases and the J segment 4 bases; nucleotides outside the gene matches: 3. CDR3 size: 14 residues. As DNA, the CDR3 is TGTGCCAGCAGCCCGGGACAGGGGGCATACGAGCAGTACTTC. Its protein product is CASSPGQGAYEQYF.

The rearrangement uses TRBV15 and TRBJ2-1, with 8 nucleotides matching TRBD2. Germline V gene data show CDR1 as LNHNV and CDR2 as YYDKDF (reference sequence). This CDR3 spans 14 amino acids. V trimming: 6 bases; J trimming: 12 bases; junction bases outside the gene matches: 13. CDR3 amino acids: CATRPETSDISQFF. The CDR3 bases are TGTGCCACCAGACCCGAGACTAGCGACATTTCGCAGTTCTTC.

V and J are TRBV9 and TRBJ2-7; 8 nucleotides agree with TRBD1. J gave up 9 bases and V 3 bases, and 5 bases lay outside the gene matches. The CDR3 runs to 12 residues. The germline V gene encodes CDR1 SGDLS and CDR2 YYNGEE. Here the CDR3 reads CASSGGQAGQYF. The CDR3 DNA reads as TGTGCCAGCAGCGGGGGACAGGCAGGGCAGTACTTC.

The CDR3 loop is CASKGNTDLNTEAFF. The CDR3 nucleotides are TGTGCCAGCAAAGGGAATACGGACTTGAACACTGAAGCTTTCTTT. This chain links TRBV6-5 with TRBJ1-1; D gene ambiguous. The length of the CDR3 is 15 residues. V lost 7 bases, J lost 0 bases, and 15 bases lay in between. From germline, CDR1 is MNHEY and CDR2 SVGAGI.

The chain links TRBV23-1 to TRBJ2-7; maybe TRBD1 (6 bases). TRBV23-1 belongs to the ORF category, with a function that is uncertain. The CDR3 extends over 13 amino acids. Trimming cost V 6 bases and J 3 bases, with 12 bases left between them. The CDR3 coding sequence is TGCGCCAGCAGCCCCCGGACAGACTACGAGCAGTACTTC. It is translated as CASSPRTDYEQYF.

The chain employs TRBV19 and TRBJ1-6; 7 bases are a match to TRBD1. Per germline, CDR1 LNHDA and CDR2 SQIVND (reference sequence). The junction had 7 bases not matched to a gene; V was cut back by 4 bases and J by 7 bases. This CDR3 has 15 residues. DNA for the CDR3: TGTGCCAGTAGTACTGATAAGGGACAGAATTCACCCCTCCACTTT. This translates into CASSTDKGQNSPLHF.

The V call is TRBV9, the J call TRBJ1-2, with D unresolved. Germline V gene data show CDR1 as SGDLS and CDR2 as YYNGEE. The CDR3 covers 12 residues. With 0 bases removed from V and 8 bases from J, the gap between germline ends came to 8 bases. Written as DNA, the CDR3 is TGTGCCAGCAGCGTAGGAGGCTCCGGCTACACCTTC. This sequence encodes CASSVGGSGYTF. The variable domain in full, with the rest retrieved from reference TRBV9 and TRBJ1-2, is DSGVTQTPKHLITATGQRVTLRCSPRSGDLSVYWYQQSLDQGLQFLIQYYNGEERAKGNILERFSAQQFPDLHSELNLSSLELGDSALYFCASSVGGSGYTFGSGTRLTVV.

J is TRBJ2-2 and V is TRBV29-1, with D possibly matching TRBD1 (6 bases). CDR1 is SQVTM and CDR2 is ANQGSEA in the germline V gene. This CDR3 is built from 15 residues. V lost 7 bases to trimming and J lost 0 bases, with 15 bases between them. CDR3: CSGTRGSANTGELFF. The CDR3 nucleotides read TGCAGCGGTACCAGGGGTAGCGCGAACACCGGGGAGCTGTTTTTT.